This T cell receptor beta chain was profiled in a study of immune evolution from preneoplasia to lung adenocarcinoma. Findings and caveats of the study: Normal lung had the highest top T cell clone frequencies.

This clone was observed a few times. Its cognate antigen is unknown. Only in-frame clones appear in the TCRdb table, and some are missing; sequencing was by immunoSEQ multiplex PCR. The repertoire has about 2,400 clones, approximately 85% of them found once; the top ten carry roughly 8.9%. This CDR3 is built from 15 residues. Trimming pared 4 bases from V and 4 bases from J, leaving 15 bases between. Germline V CDR1 and CDR2: SGHNT, YYREEE (reference sequence). The gene calls are TRBV5-4 and TRBJ1-5, with D tentatively TRBD1 (6 bases). The TCR originated in a person aged 45 to 59 with lung adenocarcinoma. Sequenced input: FFPE normal lung tissue adjacent to the tumor. The CDR3 region has the DNA TGTGCCAGCAGCCGACAGGATCGGCCTAATCAGCCCCAGCATTTT. Translated: CASSRQDRPNQPQHF.